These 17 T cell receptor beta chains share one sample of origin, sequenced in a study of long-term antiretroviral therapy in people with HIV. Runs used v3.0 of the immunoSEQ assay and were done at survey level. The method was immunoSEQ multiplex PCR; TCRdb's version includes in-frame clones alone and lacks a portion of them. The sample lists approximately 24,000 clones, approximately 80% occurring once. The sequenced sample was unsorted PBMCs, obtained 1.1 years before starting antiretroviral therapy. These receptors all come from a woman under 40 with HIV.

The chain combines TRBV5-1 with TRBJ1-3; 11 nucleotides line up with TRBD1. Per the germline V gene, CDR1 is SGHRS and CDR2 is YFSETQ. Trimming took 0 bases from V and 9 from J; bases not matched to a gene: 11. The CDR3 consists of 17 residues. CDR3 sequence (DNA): TGCGCCAGCAGCTTGGAGGGCTTCGGACAGGGGGCCCCCACCATATATTTT. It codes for CASSLEGFGQGAPTIYF.

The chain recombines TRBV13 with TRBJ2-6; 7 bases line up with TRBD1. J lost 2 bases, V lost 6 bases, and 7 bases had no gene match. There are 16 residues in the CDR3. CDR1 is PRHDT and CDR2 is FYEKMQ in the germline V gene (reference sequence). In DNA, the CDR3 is TGTGCCAGCAGTTTGACAGGGCTCGCTGGGGCCAACGTCCTGACTTTC. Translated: CASSLTGLAGANVLTF.

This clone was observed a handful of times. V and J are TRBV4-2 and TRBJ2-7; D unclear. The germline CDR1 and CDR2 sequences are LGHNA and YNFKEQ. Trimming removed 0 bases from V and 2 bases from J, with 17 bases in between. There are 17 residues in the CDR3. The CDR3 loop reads CASSQDNVPDSPYEQYF. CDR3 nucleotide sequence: TGTGCCAGCAGCCAAGATAACGTTCCTGACTCGCCCTACGAGCAGTACTTC.

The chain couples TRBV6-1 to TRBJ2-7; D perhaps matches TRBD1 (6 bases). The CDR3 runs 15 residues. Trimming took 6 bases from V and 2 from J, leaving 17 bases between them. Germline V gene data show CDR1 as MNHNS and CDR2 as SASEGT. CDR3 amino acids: CASRGKGAGAYEQYV. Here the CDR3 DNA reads TGTGCCAGCAGGGGAAAAGGGGCAGGGGCCTACGAGCAGTACGTC.

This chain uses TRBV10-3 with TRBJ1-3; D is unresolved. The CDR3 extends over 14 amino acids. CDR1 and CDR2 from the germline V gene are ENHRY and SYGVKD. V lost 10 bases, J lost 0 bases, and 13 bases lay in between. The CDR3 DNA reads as TGTGCCACTCATAGTAGTCTCTCTGGAAACACCATATATTTT. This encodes CATHSSLSGNTIYF.

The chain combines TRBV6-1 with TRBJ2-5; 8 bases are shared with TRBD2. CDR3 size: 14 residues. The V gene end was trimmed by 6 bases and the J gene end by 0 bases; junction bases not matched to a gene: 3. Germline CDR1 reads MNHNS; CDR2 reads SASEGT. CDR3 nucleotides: TGTGCCAGCAGCCTAGCGGGTTACCAAGAGACCCAGTACTTC. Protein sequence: CASSLAGYQETQYF.

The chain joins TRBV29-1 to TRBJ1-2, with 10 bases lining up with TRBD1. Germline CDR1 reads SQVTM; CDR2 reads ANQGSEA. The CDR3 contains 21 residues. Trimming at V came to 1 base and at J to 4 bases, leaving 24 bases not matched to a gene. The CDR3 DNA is TGCAGCGTTGAAGGGTATCCTCGTTTAGGGACAGGGGAAGGAATGGGCTATGGCTACACCTTC. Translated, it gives CSVEGYPRLGTGEGMGYGYTF.

This CDR3 reads CASGSGQGGEKLFF. The DNA of the CDR3 is TGTGCTAGTGGTTCCGGACAGGGTGGGGAAAAACTGTTTTTT. V is TRBV12-5 and J is TRBJ1-4, with 8 bases matching TRBD1. The germline CDR1 and CDR2 sequences are LGHNT and FRNRAP. The length of the CDR3 is 14 residues. The J segment lost 8 bases and the V segment lost 4 bases, leaving 6 bases of the junction unmatched.

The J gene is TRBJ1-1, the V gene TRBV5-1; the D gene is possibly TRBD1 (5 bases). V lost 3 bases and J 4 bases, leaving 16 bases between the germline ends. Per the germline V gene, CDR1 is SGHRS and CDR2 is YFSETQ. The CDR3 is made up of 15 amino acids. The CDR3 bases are TGCGCCAGCAGCTCTTTGACCAATGGGGCCACTGAAGCTTTCTTT. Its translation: CASSSLTNGATEAFF. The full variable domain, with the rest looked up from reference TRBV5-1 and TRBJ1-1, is KAGVTQTPRYLIKTRGQQVTLSCSPISGHRSVSWYQQTPGQGLQFLFEYFSETQRNKGNFPGRFSGRQFSNSRSEMNVSTLELGDSALYLCASSSLTNGATEAFFGQGTRLTVV.

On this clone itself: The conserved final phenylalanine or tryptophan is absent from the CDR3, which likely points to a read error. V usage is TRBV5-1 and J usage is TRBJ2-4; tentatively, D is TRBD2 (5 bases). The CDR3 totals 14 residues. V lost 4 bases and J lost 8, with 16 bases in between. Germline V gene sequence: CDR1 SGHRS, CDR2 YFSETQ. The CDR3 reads CASSPSSEQYIQYL. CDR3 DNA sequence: TGCGCCAGCAGCCCCAGTAGCGAGCAGTACATTCAGTACCTC.

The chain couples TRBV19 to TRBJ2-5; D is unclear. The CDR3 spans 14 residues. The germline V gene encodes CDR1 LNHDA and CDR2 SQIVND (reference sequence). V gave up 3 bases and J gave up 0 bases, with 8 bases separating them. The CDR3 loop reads CASSIRRNQETQYF. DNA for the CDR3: TGTGCCAGTAGTATCCGGCGGAACCAAGAGACCCAGTACTTC.

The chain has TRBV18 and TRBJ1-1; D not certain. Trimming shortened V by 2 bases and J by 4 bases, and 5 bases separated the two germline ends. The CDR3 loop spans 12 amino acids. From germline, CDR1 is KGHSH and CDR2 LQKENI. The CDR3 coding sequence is TGTGCCAGCTCACCATTGCCCACTGAAGCTTTCTTT. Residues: CASSPLPTEAFF. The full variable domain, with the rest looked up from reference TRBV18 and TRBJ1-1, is NAGVMQNPRHLVRRRGQEARLRCSPMKGHSHVYWYRQLPEEGLKFMVYLQKENIIDESGMPKERFSAEFPKEGPSILRIQQVVRGDSAAYFCASSPLPTEAFFGQGTRLTVV.

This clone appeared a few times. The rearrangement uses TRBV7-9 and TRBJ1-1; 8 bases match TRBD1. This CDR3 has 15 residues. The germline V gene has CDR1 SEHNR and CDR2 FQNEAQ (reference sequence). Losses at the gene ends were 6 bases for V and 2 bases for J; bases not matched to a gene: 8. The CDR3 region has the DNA TGTGCCAGCAGGCCCGGACAGGGTGGCAACACTGAAGCTTTCTTT. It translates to CASRPGQGGNTEAFF.

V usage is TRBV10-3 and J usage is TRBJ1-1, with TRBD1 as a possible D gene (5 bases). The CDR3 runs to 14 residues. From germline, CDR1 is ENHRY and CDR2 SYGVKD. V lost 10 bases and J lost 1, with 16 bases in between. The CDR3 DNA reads TGTGCCACGGCCCGGGACGGAGGGAACACTGAAGCTTTCTTT. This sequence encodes CATARDGGNTEAFF.

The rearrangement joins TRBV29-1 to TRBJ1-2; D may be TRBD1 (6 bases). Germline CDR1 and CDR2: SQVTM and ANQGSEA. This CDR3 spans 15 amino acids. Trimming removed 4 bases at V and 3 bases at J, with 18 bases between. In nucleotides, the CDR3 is TGCAGCGTTGCCAGGGGTTTGGATGTTGACTATGGCTACACCTTC. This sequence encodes CSVARGLDVDYGYTF.

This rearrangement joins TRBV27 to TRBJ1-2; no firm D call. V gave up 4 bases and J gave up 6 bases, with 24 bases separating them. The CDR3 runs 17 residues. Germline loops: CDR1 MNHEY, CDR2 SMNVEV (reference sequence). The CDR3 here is CASSSISPGGNSDGYTF. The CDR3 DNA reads TGTGCCAGCAGTTCCATTAGCCCCGGAGGCAATTCCGATGGCTACACCTTC.

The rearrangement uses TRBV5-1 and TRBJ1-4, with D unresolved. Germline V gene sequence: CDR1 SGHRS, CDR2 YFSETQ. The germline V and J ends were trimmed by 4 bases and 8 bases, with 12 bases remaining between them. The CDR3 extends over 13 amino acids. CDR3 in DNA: TGCGCCAGCAGCCGGGAGCCGGCCGAAAAACTGTTTTTT. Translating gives CASSREPAEKLFF.